These T cell receptor beta chains were read from a single sample in a study of long-term antiretroviral therapy in people with HIV. Using immunoSEQ multiplex PCR, the repertoire was profiled, and TCRdb retains in-frame clones only, with some absent. Of roughly 17,000 clones detected, approximately 85% appear once; the ten largest clones hold around 5.3%. The material was unsorted PBMCs, obtained 0.5 years after starting antiretroviral therapy. These receptors were taken from a woman aged 40 to 50 with HIV. Each CDR3 is given with its conserved first and last residue. The D gene is left open where the match is weak. Where a row states a size, it is once, few, many or the class of an expanded clone; other rows omit it.

clone_size | j_call | d_call | v_call | cdr3_aa | cdr3_nt
. | TRBJ2-3 | TRBD1 | TRBV28 | CASSIRTGDSDTQYF | TGTGCCAGCAGCATCCGGACAGGGGATTCCGATACGCAGTATTTT
. | TRBJ2-7 | . | TRBV9 | CASSVAQGSEQYF | TGTGCCAGCAGCGTAGCCCAGGGGAGCGAGCAGTACTTC
. | TRBJ2-1 | . | TRBV7-9 | CASSPEGRGVNEQFF | TGTGCCAGCAGCCCTGAGGGCAGGGGAGTCAATGAGCAGTTCTTC
. | TRBJ2-5 | . | TRBV29-1 | CSVNFPGDQETQYF | TGCAGCGTTAATTTCCCAGGGGATCAAGAGACCCAGTACTTC
. | TRBJ2-3 | . | TRBV28 | CASSLRSSTDTQYF | TGTGCCAGCAGTTTACGCTCTAGCACAGATACGCAGTATTTT
. | TRBJ2-5 | TRBD2 | TRBV2 | CASIQEGLAGGIETQYF | TGTGCCAGCATCCAGGAGGGACTAGCGGGAGGGATAGAGACCCAGTACTTC
. | TRBJ2-2 | TRBD1 | TRBV7-6 | CASSLVDGQDTGELFF | TGTGCCAGCAGCTTAGTCGATGGACAGGACACCGGGGAGCTGTTTTTT
. | TRBJ2-2 | . | TRBV2 | CASREGGELFF | TGTGCCAGCCGTGAGGGCGGGGAGCTGTTTTTT
. | TRBJ1-4 | . | TRBV5-1 | CASSPGGSAEKLFF | TGCGCCAGCAGCCCCGGGGGCTCCGCGGAAAAACTGTTTTTT
. | TRBJ2-7 | TRBD1 | TRBV14 | CASSGSGGSEQYF | TGTGCCAGCAGCGGTTCAGGGGGCTCCGAGCAGTACTTC
. | TRBJ1-2 | TRBD1 | TRBV10-3 | CATLRQGNYGYTF | TGTGCCACCCTTCGACAGGGGAATTATGGCTACACCTTC
. | TRBJ2-7 | . | TRBV28 | CASSFRGLAAYEQYF | TGTGCCAGCAGTTTCAGGGGCCTAGCGGCCTACGAGCAGTACTTC
. | TRBJ1-5 | . | TRBV19 | CASKGGASNQPQHF | TGTGCCAGTAAGGGGGGCGCGAGCAATCAGCCCCAGCATTTT
once | TRBJ2-5 | TRBD2 | TRBV18 | CASSQLAEETQYF | TGTGCCAGCTCACAACTAGCGGAAGAGACCCAGTACTTC
. | TRBJ1-3 | . | TRBV5-5 | CASSLYSGNTIYF | TGTGCCAGCAGCCTATACTCTGGAAACACCATATATTTT
. | TRBJ1-2 | TRBD1 | TRBV19 | CASSATGVGNYGYTF | TGTGCCAGTAGTGCCACAGGGGTAGGGAACTATGGCTACACCTTC